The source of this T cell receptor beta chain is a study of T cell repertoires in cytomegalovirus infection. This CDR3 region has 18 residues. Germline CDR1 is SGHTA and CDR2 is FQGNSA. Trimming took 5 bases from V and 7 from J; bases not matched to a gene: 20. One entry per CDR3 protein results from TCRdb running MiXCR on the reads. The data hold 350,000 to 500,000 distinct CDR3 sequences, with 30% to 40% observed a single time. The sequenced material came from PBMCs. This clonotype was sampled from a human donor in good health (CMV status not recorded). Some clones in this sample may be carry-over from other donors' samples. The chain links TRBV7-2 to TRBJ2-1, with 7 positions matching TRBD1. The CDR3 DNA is TGTGCCAGCAGCGTAGATGGGACAGTGGGCGGGTATGGAAATGAGCAGTTCTTC. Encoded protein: CASSVDGTVGGYGNEQFF.